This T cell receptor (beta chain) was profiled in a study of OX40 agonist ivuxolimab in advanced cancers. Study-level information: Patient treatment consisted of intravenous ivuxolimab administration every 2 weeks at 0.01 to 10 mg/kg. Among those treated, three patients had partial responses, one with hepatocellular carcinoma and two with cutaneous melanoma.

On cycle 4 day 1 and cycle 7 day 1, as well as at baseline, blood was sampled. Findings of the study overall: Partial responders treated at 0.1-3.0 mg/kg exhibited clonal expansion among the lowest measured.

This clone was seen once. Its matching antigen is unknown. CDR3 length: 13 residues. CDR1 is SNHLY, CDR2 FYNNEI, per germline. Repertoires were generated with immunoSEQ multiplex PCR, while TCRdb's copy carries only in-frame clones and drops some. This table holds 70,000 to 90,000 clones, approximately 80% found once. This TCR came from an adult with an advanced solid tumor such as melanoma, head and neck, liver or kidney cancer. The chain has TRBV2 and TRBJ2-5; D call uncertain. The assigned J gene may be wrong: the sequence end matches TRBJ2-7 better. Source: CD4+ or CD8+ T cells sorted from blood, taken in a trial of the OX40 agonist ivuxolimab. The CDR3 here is CATSRWLGAEQYF. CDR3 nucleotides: TGTGCCACCTCAAGGTGGCTAGGTGCCGAGCAGTACTTC.